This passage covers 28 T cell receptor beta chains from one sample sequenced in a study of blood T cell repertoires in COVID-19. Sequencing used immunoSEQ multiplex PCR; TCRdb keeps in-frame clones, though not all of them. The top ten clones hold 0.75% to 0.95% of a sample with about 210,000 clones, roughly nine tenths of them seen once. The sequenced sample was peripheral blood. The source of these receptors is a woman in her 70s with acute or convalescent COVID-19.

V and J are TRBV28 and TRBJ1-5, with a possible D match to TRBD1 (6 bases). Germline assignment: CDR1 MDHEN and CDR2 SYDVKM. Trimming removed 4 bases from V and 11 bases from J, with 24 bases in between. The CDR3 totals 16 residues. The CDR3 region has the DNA TGTGCCAGCAGTTCCGAATCAGGGGCGGCGCGGGAGGCCCAGCATTTT. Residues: CASSSESGAAREAQHF.

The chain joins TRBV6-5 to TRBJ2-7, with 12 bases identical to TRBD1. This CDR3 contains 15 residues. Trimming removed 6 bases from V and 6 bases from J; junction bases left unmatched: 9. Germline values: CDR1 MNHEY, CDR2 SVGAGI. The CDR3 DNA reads TGTGCCAGCAGAGGACCGGGACAGGGGGCCTCCGAGCAGTACTTC. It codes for CASRGPGQGASEQYF.

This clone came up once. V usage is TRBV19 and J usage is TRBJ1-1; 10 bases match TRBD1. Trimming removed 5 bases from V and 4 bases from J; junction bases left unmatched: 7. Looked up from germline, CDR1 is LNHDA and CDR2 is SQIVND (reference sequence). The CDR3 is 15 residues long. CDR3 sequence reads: CASSYRQGAVTEAFF. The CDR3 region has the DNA TGTGCCAGTAGTTACCGACAGGGGGCGGTCACTGAAGCTTTCTTT.

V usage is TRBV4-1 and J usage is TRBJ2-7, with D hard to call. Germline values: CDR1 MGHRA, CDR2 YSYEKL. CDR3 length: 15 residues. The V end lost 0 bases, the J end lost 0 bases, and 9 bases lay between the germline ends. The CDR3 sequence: CASSQDQVFSYEQYF. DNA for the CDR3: TGCGCCAGCAGCCAAGACCAGGTCTTCTCCTACGAGCAGTACTTC.

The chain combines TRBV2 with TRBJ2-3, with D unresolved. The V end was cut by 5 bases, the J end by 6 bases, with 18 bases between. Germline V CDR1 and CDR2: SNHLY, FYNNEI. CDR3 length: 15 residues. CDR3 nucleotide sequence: TGTGCCAGCAGTTGGCTGTCACCGTCGTTGGATACGCAGTATTTT. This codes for CASSWLSPSLDTQYF.

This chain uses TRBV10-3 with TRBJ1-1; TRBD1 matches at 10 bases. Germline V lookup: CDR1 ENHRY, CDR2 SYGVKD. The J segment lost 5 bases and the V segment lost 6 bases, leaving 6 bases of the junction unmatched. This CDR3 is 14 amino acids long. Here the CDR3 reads CAIRAGQGRTEAFF. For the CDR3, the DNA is TGTGCCATCAGGGCGGGACAGGGGAGGACTGAAGCTTTCTTT.

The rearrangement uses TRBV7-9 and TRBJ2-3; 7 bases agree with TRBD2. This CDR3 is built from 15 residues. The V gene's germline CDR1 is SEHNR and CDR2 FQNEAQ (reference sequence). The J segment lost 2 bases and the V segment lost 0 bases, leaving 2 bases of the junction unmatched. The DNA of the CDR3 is TGTGCCAGCAGCTTAGCCACTAGCGACACAGATACGCAGTATTTT. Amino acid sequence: CASSLATSDTDTQYF.

This chain's CDR3 is CASSPLQGVGETQYF. In nucleotides, the CDR3 is TGTGCCAGCTCACCACTTCAAGGGGTAGGGGAGACCCAGTACTTC. The chain has TRBV18 and TRBJ2-5; TRBD1 is a possible D gene (5 bases). This CDR3 comprises 15 residues. The germline V and J ends were trimmed by 1 base and 5 bases, with 14 bases remaining between them. CDR1 and CDR2 (germline): KGHSH, LQKENI.

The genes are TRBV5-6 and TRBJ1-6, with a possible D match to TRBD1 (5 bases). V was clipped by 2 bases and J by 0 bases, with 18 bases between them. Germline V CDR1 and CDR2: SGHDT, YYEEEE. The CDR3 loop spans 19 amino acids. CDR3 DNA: TGTGCCAGCAGCTTCGGGCTCTGGCAGGGAAGCTCCTATAATTCACCCCTCCACTTT. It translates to CASSFGLWQGSSYNSPLHF. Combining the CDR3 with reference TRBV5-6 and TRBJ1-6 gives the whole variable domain DAGVTQSPTHLIKTRGQQVTLRCSPKSGHDTVSWYQQALGQGPQFIFQYYEEEERQRGNFPDRFSGHQFPNYSSELNVNALLLGDSALYLCASSFGLWQGSSYNSPLHFGNGTRLTVT.

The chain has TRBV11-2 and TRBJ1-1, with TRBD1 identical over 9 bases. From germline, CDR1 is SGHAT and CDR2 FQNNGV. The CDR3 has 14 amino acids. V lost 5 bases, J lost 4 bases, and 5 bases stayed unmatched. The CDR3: CASSRTGVRTEAFF. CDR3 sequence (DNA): TGTGCCAGCAGCCGGACAGGGGTGCGCACTGAAGCTTTCTTT.

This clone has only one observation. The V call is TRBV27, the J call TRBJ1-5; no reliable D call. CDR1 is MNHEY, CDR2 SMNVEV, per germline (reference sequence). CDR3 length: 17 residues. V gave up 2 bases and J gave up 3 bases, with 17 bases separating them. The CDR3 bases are TGTGCCAGCAGTTTAGTCGGGAACTCTCTCCTCAATCAGCCCCAGCATTTT. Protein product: CASSLVGNSLLNQPQHF.

The chain's CDR3 is CASRRRKDYGYTF. The CDR3 DNA reads as TGTGCCAGCAGACGGAGAAAGGACTATGGCTACACCTTC. The chain is built from TRBV21-1 and TRBJ1-2. TRBV21-1 corresponds to a pseudogene. The CDR3 length is 13 residues.

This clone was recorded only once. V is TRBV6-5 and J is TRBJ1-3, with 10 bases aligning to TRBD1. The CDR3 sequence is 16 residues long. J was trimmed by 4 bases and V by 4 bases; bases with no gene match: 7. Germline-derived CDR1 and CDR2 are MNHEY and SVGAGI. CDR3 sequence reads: CASSSPGQGLGNTIYF. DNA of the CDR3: TGTGCCAGCAGTTCCCCGGGACAGGGGTTAGGAAACACCATATATTTT.

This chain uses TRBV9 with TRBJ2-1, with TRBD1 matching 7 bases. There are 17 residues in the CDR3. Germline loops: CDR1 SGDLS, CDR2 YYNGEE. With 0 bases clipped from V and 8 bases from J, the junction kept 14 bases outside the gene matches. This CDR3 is CASSVGGGGRRLDEQFF. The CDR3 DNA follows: TGTGCCAGCAGCGTAGGAGGGGGCGGGCGCCGCCTCGATGAGCAGTTCTTC.

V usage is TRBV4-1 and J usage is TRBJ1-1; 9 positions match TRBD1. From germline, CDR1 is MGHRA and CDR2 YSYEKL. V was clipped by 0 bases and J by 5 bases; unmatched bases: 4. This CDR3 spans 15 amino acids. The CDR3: CASSQEGTGWTEAFF. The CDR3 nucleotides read TGCGCCAGCAGCCAAGAGGGGACAGGGTGGACTGAAGCTTTCTTT.

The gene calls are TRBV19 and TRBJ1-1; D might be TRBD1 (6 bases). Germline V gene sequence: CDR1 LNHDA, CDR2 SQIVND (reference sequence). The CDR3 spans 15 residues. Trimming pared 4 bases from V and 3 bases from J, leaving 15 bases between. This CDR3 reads CASSTPGGTHTEAFF. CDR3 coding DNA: TGTGCCAGTAGTACCCCTGGGGGCACTCACACTGAAGCTTTCTTT. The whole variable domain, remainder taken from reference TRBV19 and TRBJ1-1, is DGGITQSPKYLFRKEGQNVTLSCEQNLNHDAMYWYRQDPGQGLRLIYYSQIVNDFQKGDIAEGYSVSREKKESFPLTVTSAQKNPTAFYLCASSTPGGTHTEAFFGQGTRLTVV.

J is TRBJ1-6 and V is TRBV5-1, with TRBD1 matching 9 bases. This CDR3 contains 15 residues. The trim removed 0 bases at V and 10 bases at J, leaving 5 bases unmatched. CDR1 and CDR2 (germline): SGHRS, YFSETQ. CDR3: CASSLAGQGRSPLHF. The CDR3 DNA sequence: TGCGCCAGCAGCTTGGCGGGACAGGGACGATCACCCCTCCACTTT.

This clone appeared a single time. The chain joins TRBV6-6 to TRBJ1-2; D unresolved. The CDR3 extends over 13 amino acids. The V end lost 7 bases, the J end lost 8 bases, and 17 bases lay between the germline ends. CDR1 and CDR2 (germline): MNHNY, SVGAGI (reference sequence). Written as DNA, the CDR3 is TGTGCCAGCACCCTCGGAGCGGCAAGGGGCTACACCTTC. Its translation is CASTLGAARGYTF.

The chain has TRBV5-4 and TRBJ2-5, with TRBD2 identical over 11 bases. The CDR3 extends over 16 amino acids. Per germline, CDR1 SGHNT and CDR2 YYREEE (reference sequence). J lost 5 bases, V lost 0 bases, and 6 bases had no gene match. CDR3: CASSLELAGVRETQYF. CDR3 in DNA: TGTGCCAGCAGCTTGGAACTAGCGGGAGTTAGGGAGACCCAGTACTTC.

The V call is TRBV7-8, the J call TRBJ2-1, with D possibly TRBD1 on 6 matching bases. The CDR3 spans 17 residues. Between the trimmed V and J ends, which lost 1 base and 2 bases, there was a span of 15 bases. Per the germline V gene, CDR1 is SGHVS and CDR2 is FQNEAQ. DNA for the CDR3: TGTGCCAGCAGCTTAGAGGGGTTAAGGGGGACCTACAATGAGCAGTTCTTC. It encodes CASSLEGLRGTYNEQFF.

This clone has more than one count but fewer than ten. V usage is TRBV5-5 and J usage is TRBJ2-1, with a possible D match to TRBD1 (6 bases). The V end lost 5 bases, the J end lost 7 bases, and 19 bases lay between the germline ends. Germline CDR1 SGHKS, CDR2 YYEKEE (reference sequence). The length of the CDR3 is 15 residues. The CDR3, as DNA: TGTGCCAGCAGAACCCCGGGACACCCGCGGAATGAGCAGTTCTTC. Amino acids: CASRTPGHPRNEQFF.

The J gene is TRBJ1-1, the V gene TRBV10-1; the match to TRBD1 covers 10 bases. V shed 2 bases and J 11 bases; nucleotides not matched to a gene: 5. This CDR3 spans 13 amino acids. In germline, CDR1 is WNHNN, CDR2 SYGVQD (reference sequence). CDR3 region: CASSETDRGLAFF. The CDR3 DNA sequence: TGCGCCAGCAGTGAGACCGACAGGGGGCTGGCTTTCTTT.

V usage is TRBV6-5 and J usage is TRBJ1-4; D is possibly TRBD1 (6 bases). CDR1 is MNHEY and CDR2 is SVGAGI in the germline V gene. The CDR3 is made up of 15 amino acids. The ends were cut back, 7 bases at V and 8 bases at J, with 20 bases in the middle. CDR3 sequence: CASKDRTLREEKLFF. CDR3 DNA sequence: TGTGCCAGCAAGGACAGAACTCTCAGGGAGGAAAAACTGTTTTTT.

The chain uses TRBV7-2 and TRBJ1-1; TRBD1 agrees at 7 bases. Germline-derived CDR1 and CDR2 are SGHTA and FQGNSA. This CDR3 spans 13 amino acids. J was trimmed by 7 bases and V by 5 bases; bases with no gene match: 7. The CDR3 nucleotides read TGTGCCAGCAGCCCCCTACAGGGGAATGAAGCTTTCTTT. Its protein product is CASSPLQGNEAFF.

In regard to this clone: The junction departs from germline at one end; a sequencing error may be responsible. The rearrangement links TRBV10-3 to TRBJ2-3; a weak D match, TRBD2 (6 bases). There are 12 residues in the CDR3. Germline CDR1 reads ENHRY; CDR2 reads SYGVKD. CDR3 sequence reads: CAISESSGRLTF. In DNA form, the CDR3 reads TGTGCCATCAGTGAGTCGAGCGGGCGGCTAACTTTT.

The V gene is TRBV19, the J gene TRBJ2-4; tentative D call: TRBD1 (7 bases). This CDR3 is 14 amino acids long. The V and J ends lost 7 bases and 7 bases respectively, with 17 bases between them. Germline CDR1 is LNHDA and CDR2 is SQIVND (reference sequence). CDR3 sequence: CASTKGGAGNIQYF. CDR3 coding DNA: TGTGCCAGTACCAAAGGGGGCGCGGGGAACATTCAGTACTTC.

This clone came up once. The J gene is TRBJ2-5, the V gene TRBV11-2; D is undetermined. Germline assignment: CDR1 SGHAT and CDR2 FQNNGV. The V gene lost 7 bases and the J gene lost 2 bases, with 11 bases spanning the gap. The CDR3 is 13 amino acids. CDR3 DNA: TGTGCCAGCAACACGCGGCCACAAGAGACCCAGTACTTC. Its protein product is CASNTRPQETQYF.

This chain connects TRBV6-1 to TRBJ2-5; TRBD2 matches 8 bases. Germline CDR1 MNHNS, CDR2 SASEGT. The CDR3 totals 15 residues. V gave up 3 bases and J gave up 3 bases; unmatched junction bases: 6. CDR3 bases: TGTGCCAGCAGTGAGCTAGCGGGCGAAGAAGAGACCCAGTACTTC. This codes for CASSELAGEEETQYF.